This T cell receptor beta chain comes out of a study of cytomegalovirus exposure and HLA in healthy donors. With 60 Vbeta and 13 Jbeta primers, the PCR was carried out. TCRdb's copy holds only in-frame clones and misses some; the assay was immunoSEQ multiplex PCR. Altogether about 120,000 clones are present, about three quarters being singletons, with the ten largest covering 0.95% to 1.5%. Trimming took off 1 base at V and 13 bases at J, with 18 bases between the two ends. CDR3 length: 14 residues. In germline, CDR1 is SGHRS, CDR2 YFSETQ. The chain joins TRBV5-1 to TRBJ2-1, with D perhaps matching TRBD2 (6 bases). The sequencing sample was made of PBMCs. The clonotype was recovered from a female donor in good health and CMV-seronegative. Here the CDR3 reads CASSLSTDYTVQFF. DNA of the CDR3: TGCGCCAGCAGCTTGTCAACGGACTACACGGTCCAGTTCTTC.